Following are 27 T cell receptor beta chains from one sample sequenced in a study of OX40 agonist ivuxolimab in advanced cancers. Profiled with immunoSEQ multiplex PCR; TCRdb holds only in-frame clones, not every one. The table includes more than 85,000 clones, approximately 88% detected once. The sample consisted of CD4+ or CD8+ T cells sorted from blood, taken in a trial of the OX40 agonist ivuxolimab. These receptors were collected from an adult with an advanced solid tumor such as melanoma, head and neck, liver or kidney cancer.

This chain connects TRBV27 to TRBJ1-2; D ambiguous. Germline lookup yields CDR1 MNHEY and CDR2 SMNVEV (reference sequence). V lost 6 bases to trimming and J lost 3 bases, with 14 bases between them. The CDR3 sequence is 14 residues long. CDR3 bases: TGTGCCAGCAGGCGCTCAGCCGCCGACTATGGCTACACCTTC. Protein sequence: CASRRSAADYGYTF.

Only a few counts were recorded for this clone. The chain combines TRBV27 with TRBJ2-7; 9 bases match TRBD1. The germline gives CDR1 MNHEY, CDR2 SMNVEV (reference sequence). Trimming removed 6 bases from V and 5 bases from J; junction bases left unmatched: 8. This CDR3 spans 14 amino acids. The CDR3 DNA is TGTGCCAGCAGGCGGACAGGGGCTTGGCACGAGCAGTACTTC. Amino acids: CASRRTGAWHEQYF.

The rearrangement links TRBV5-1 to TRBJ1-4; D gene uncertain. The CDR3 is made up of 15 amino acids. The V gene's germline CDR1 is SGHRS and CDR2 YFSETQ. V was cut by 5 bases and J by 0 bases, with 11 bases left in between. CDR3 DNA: TGCGCCAGCAGTTCCGGGAGTGCAACTAATGAAAAACTGTTTTTT. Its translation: CASSSGSATNEKLFF.

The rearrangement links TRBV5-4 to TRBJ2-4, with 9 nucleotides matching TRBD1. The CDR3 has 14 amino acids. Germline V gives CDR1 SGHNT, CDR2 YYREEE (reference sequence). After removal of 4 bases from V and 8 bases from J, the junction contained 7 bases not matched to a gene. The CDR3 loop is CASSLGQGFDIQYF. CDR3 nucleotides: TGTGCCAGCAGCCTGGGACAGGGCTTCGACATTCAGTACTTC.

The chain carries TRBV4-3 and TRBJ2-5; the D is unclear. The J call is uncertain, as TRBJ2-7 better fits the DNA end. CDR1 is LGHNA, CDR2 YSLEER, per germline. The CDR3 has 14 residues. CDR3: CASSPNPGSYEQYF. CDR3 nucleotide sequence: TGCGCCAGCAGCCCTAATCCGGGTTCTTACGAGCAGTACTTC.

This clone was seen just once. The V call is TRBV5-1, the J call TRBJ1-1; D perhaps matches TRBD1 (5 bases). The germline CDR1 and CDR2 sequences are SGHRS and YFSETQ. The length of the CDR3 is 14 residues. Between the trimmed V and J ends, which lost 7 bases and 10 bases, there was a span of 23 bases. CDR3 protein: CASAETTGARRAFF. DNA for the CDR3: TGCGCCAGCGCCGAGACGACCGGGGCGAGAAGAGCTTTCTTT.

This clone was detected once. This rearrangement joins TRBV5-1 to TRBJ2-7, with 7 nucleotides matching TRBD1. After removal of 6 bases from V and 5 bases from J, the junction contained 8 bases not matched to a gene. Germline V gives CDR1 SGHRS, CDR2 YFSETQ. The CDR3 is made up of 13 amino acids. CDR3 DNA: TGCGCCAGCACAGGACAGGAAGGGGACGAGCAGTACTTC. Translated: CASTGQEGDEQYF.

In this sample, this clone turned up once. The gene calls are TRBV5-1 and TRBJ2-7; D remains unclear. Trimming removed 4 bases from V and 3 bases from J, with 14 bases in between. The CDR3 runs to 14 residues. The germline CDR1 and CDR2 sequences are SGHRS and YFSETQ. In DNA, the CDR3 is TGCGCCAGCAGCCCTTTGGGTGGGCGCTACGAGCAGTACTTC. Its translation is CASSPLGGRYEQYF.

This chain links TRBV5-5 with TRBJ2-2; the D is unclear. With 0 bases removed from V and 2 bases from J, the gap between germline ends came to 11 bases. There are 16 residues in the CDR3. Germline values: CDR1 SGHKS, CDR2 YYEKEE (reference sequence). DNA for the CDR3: TGTGCCAGCAGCTTGGGGCCAGCCCCTAACACCGGGGAGCTGTTTTTT. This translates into CASSLGPAPNTGELFF. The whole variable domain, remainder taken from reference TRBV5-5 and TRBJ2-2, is DAGVTQSPTHLIKTRGQQVTLRCSPISGHKSVSWYQQVLGQGPQFIFQYYEKEERGRGNFPDRFSARQFPNYSSELNVNALLLGDSALYLCASSLGPAPNTGELFFGEGSRLTVL.

The chain's CDR3 is CASSLGGQSTEAFF. Written as DNA, the CDR3 is TGTGCCAGCAGCTTAGGGGGGCAGAGCACTGAAGCTTTCTTT. The rearrangement joins TRBV7-2 to TRBJ1-1; D is perhaps TRBD1 (6 bases). The V gene lost 1 base and the J gene lost 4 bases, with 10 bases spanning the gap. CDR1 SGHTA and CDR2 FQGNSA come from the germline V gene. There are 14 residues in the CDR3.

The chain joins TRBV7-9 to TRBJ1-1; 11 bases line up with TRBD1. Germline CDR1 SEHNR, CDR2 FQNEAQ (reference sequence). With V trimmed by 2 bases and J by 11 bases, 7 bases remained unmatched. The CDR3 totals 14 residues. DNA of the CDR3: TGTGCCAGCAGCTTAACCGGGACAGGGGGAGACGCTTTCTTT. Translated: CASSLTGTGGDAFF.

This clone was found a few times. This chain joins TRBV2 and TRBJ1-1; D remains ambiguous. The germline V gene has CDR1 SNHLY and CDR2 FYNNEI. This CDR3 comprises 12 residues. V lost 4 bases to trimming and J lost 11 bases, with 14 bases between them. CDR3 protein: CASSVEAEGAFF. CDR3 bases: TGTGCCAGCAGTGTCGAGGCCGAAGGGGCTTTCTTT.

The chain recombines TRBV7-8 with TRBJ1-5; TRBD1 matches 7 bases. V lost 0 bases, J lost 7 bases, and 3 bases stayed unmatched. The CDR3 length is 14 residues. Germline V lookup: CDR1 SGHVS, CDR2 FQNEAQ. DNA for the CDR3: TGTGCCAGCAGCTTAGCAGGGGGCAGACAGCCCCAGCATTTT. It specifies CASSLAGGRQPQHF.

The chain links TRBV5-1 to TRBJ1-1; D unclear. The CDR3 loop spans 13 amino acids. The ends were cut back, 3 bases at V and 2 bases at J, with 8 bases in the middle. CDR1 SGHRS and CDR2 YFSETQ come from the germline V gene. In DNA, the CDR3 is TGCGCCAGCAGCTCTTTCGGAAACACTGAAGCTTTCTTT. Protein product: CASSSFGNTEAFF.

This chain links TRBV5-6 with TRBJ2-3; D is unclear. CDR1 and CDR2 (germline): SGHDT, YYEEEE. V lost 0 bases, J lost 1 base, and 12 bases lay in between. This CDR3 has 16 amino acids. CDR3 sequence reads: CASSLASLIGTDTQYF. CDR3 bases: TGTGCCAGCAGCTTGGCGTCGCTTATCGGCACAGATACGCAGTATTTT.

The CDR3 nucleotides read TGTGCCAGTTCTTATAGAACAGGGAGCTCCTACGAGCAGTACTTC. Translated: CASSYRTGSSYEQYF. The chain combines TRBV19 with TRBJ2-7; perhaps TRBD1 as D (6 bases). The V gene's germline CDR1 is LNHDA and CDR2 SQIVND (reference sequence). Trimming cost V 8 bases and J 0 bases, with 17 bases left between them. The CDR3 is 15 residues long.

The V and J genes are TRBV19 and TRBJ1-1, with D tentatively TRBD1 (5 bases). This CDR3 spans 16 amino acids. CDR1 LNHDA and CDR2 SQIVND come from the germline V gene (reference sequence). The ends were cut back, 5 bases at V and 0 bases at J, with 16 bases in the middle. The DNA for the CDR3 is TGTGCCAGTAGTCCCAGGAAGCAGGGAGTGAACACTGAAGCTTTCTTT. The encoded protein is CASSPRKQGVNTEAFF. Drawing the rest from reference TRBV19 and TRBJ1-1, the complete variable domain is DGGITQSPKYLFRKEGQNVTLSCEQNLNHDAMYWYRQDPGQGLRLIYYSQIVNDFQKGDIAEGYSVSREKKESFPLTVTSAQKNPTAFYLCASSPRKQGVNTEAFFGQGTRLTVV.

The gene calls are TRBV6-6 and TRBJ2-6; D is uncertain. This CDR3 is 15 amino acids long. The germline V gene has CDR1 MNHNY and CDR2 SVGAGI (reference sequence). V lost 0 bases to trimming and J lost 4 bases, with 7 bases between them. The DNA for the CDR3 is TGTGCCAGCAGTTACTCGTTAGGGGGGGCCAACGTCCTGACTTTC. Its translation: CASSYSLGGANVLTF.

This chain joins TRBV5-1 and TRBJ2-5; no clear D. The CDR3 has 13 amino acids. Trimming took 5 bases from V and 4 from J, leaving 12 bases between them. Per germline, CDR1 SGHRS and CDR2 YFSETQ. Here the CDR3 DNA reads TGCGCCAGCAGAGTACAGCGTCTAGAGACCCAGTACTTC. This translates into CASRVQRLETQYF.

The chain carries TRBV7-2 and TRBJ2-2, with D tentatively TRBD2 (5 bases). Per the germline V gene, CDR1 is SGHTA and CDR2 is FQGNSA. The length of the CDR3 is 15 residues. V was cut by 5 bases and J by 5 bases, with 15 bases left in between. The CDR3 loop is CASSKSRAQTGELFF. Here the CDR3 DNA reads TGTGCCAGCAGCAAATCGAGGGCGCAAACCGGGGAGCTGTTTTTT.

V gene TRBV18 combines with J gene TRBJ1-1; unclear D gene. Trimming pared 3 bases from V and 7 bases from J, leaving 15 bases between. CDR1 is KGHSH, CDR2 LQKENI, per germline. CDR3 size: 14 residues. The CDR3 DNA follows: TGTGCCAGCTCACCTCAGACCCTTACTAGTGAAGCTTTCTTT. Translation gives CASSPQTLTSEAFF.

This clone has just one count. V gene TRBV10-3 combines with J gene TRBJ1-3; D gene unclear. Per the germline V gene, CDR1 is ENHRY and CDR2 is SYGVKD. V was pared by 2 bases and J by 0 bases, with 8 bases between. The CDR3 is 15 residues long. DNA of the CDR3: TGTGCCATCAGTGAGCGGCAGCTCTCTGGAAACACCATATATTTT. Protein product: CAISERQLSGNTIYF.

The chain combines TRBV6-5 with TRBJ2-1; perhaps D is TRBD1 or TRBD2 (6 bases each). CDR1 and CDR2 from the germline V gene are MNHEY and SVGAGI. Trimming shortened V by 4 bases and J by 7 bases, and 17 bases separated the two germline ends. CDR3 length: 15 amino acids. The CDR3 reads CASSLGRGLRNEQFF. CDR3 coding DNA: TGTGCCAGCAGTTTGGGACGGGGGCTTAGGAATGAGCAGTTCTTC.

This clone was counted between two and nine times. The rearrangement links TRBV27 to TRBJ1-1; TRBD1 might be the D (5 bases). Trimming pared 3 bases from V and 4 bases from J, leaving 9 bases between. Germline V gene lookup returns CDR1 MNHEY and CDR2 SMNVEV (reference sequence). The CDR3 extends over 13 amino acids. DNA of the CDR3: TGTGCCAGCAGTTTGAGGGGCGGCACTGAAGCTTTCTTT. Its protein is CASSLRGGTEAFF.

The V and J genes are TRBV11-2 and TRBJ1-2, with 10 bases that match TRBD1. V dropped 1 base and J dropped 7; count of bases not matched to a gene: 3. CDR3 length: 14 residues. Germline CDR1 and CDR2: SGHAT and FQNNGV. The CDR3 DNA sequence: TGTGCCAGCAGCTTAGCCGGGACAGGGGTTGGCTACACCTTC. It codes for CASSLAGTGVGYTF.

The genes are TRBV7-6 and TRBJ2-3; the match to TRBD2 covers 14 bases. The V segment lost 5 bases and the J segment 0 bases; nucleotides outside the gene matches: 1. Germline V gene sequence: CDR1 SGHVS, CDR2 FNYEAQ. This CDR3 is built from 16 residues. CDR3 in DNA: TGTGCCAGCAGCCGACTAGCGGGGGGGAGCACAGATACGCAGTATTTT. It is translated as CASSRLAGGSTDTQYF. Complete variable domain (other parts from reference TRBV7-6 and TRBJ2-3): GAGVSQSPRYKVTKRGQDVALRCDPISGHVSLYWYRQALGQGPEFLTYFNYEAQQDKSGLPNDRFSAERPEGSISTLTIQRTEQRDSAMYRCASSRLAGGSTDTQYFGPGTRLTVL.

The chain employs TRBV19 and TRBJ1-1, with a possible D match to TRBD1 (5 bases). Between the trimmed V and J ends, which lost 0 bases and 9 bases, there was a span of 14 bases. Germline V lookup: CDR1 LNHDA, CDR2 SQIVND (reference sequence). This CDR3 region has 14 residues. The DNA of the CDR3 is TGTGCCAGTAGTATAGAGTCTGGGGGGGGGAAAGCTTTCTTT. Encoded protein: CASSIESGGGKAFF.